The source of this T cell receptor beta chain is a study of cytomegalovirus exposure and HLA in healthy donors. Study-wide results and limits: Through in vitro validation, a few CMV-associated chains were shown to be specific for CMV antigens. Fewer N-insertions (relative to the approximately 700-donor mean) were reportedly seen in an Asian-associated ancestry cluster in a later analysis.

Looked up from germline, CDR1 is MNHNS and CDR2 is SASEGT. V dropped 8 bases and J dropped 8; count of bases not matched to a gene: 13. This CDR3 comprises 15 residues. Primers included in the PCR were 60 Vbeta and 13 Jbeta primers. Original processing methods: Unique TCR beta chains totaled some 80 million in a later count, with roughly 10 million of them shared. TCRdb keeps only in-frame clones here, not all; method: immunoSEQ multiplex PCR. V, J and clone size reflect that table, while D and trimming were determined from the DNA. The sample includes more than 95,000 clones, around 73% seen only once; the top ten take approximately 1.7%. This clone has a single count. As yet, its antigen is unknown.

The TCR comes from a woman between 40 and 55 years old in good health and CMV-seronegative. The V gene is TRBV6-1, the J gene TRBJ1-4; 8 positions agree with TRBD1. Source material: PBMCs. CDR3 residues: CASQTTGGVNEKLFF. The CDR3, as DNA: TGTGCCAGCCAGACTACAGGGGGGGTGAACGAAAAACTGTTTTTT.